The rows below give T cell receptor beta chains drawn from one sample of a study of cytomegalovirus exposure and HLA in healthy donors. The method was immunoSEQ multiplex PCR; TCRdb's version includes in-frame clones alone and lacks a portion of them. The top ten hold approximately 1.5% of the sample, which has approximately 160,000 clones, around 72% seen once. The source material was PBMCs. The receptor source for this set is a man aged 50 or older in good health and CMV-seronegative. The CDR3 runs from the conserved cysteine through the conserved F or W. D genes are given only for firm matches. For some rows the clone size is stated as once, few or many, or as a class when expanded; others skip it.

abundance,v_gene,d_gene,j_gene,CDR3nt,CDR3aa
NA,TRBV7-6,TRBD1,TRBJ1-1,TGTGCCAGCAGCTTATCAACCGGGACAGGGTCTGAAGCTTTCTTT,CASSLSTGTGSEAFF
NA,TRBV5-1,NA,TRBJ2-7,TGCGCCAGCAGCTTGGCCCTTGAAGGCGCGGGGACCCCCGCGTTCTACGAGCAGTACTTC,CASSLALEGAGTPAFYEQYF
NA,TRBV15,NA,TRBJ2-1,TGTGCCACCAGCTCCCCGGGTCGGGGGTACAATGAGCAGTTCTTC,CATSSPGRGYNEQFF
NA,TRBV23-1,TRBD1,TRBJ2-1,TGCGCCAGCAGTCAATCGTCCCTCGGGACAGGGGATTGCAATGAGCAGTTCTTC,CASSQSSLGTGDCNEQFF
once,TRBV5-6,NA,TRBJ1-2,TGTGCCAGCAGCGCCCGGGGGGTCAATGGCTACACCTTC,CASSARGVNGYTF
NA,TRBV5-1,NA,TRBJ1-6,TGCGCCAGCAGCTTGGCTGCCAGGACTAATTCCCCCCTCCACTTT,CASSLAARTNSPLHF
few,TRBV5-5,TRBD2,TRBJ2-3,TGTGCCAGCAGCCTCCCACTAGCGCCGGCCTACACAGATACGCAGTATTTT,CASSLPLAPAYTDTQYF
NA,TRBV18,TRBD1,TRBJ1-1,TGTGCCAGCTCACCCACGACAGGGCTTAAAACTGAAGCTTTCTTT,CASSPTTGLKTEAFF
once,TRBV19,NA,TRBJ2-7,TGTGCCAGTAGTATTGGGGGGAGAACCTACGAGCAGTACTTC,CASSIGGRTYEQYF
NA,TRBV4-1,NA,TRBJ1-3,TGCGCCAGCAGCCAAGGCCCTACCTTAGTGCAGGTTGGAAACACCATATATTTT,CASSQGPTLVQVGNTIYF
NA,TRBV4-2,TRBD1,TRBJ1-2,TGTGCCAGCAGCCAAAAGGGGACAGGGTATGGCTACACCTTC,CASSQKGTGYGYTF
NA,TRBV7-9,NA,TRBJ2-1,TGTGCCAGCAGCTTGGAAGGACACACCTCCTACAATGAGCAGTTCTTC,CASSLEGHTSYNEQFF
NA,TRBV4-3,TRBD1,TRBJ1-2,TGCGCCAGCAGTGGGACAGGGGGCTCGGGCTACACCTTC,CASSGTGGSGYTF
NA,TRBV7-9,NA,TRBJ1-1,TGTGCCAGCAGCCCGCCGGAGGGGATAATGAACACTGAAGCTTTCTTT,CASSPPEGIMNTEAFF
NA,TRBV18,TRBD1,TRBJ2-7,TGTGCCAGCTCATGGGACAGGGGATACGAGCAGTACTTC,CASSWDRGYEQYF
NA,TRBV5-1,NA,TRBJ2-1,TGCGCCAGCAGCTTGGATGGCAGATACAATGAGCAGTTCTTC,CASSLDGRYNEQFF
NA,TRBV7-9,TRBD2,TRBJ2-7,TGTGCCAGCAGCTCGACTAGCGGGGGGCCTTACGAGCAGTACTTC,CASSSTSGGPYEQYF
NA,TRBV13,TRBD1,TRBJ2-3,TGTGCCAGCAGCTTAATCCCGGGACAGGGATGGGCAGATACGCAGTATTTT,CASSLIPGQGWADTQYF
few,TRBV9,NA,TRBJ1-1,TGTGCCAGCAGCGCCGGACAGCAAACTGAAGCTTTCTTT,CASSAGQQTEAFF
NA,TRBV15,TRBD1,TRBJ2-7,TGTGCCACCAGCAGAGACTATCCGGGACAGGATTACGAGCAGTACTTC,CATSRDYPGQDYEQYF
NA,TRBV2,NA,TRBJ1-4,TGTGCCAGCAGTGAGGGGGGGACTAATGAAAAACTGTTTTTT,CASSEGGTNEKLFF
NA,TRBV5-1,TRBD1,TRBJ2-2,TGCGCCAGCAGCGGCCGGGACAGCAACACCGGGGAGCTGTTTTTT,CASSGRDSNTGELFF
once,TRBV18,TRBD1,TRBJ1-2,TGTGCCAGCTCATCCCACAGGGGCCCCAACTATGGCTACACCTTC,CASSSHRGPNYGYTF
once,TRBV7-9,NA,TRBJ1-5,TGTGCCAGCAGCCCCGGGGGACAGCCCCAGCATTTT,CASSPGGQPQHF
NA,TRBV4-2,TRBD2,TRBJ2-5,TGTGCCAGCAGCATCCGGACTAGCGGACGTCAGAAGACCCAGTACTTC,CASSIRTSGRQKTQYF
NA,TRBV7-3,TRBD2,TRBJ2-7,TGTGCCAGCAGCTTAACGCTAGCCGGGGGGTCCGAGCAGTACTTC,CASSLTLAGGSEQYF
NA,TRBV9,NA,TRBJ1-1,TGTGCCAGCAGCGTAGCCCCGACAGGTGCGGGCACTGAAGCTTTCTTT,CASSVAPTGAGTEAFF
NA,TRBV7-2,TRBD1,TRBJ2-7,TGTGCCAGCAGCTTGGACAGGGGCTCCTACGAGCAGTACTTC,CASSLDRGSYEQYF
once,TRBV19,NA,TRBJ1-1,TGTGCCAGTAGTATTAGGAGGGCGCCGAAGAACACTGAAGCTTTCTTT,CASSIRRAPKNTEAFF
NA,TRBV19,TRBD1,TRBJ2-7,TGTGCCGGGACAGGTAGACCTACGAGGGAGCAGTACTTC,CAGTGRPTREQYF
few,TRBV7-2,NA,TRBJ1-2,TGTGCCAGCAGCTTAGGGTTCGTTCGACTCAGCTATGGCTACACCTTC,CASSLGFVRLSYGYTF
NA,TRBV9,NA,TRBJ2-6,TGTGCCAGCAGCCTTAGCTCTGGGGCCAACGTCCTGACTTTC,CASSLSSGANVLTF
NA,TRBV6-1,TRBD1,TRBJ2-3,TGTGCCAGCAGACGGGACAGGGTTAGCACAGATACGCAGTATTTT,CASRRDRVSTDTQYF
few,TRBV28,TRBD2,TRBJ2-5,TGTGCCAGCAGTTTAGGAACTAGCGGGGGGCAAGAGACCCAGTACTTC,CASSLGTSGGQETQYF
NA,TRBV4-2,TRBD1,TRBJ1-2,TGTGCCAGCAGCCAAGCACTGACAGGGGCCAACTATGGCTACACCTTC,CASSQALTGANYGYTF
few,TRBV6-4,NA,TRBJ2-5,TGTGCCAGCAGCCCGTCAGGGGACCAAGAGACCCAGTACTTC,CASSPSGDQETQYF
NA,TRBV7-8,NA,TRBJ1-3,TGTGCCAGCAAACCCCCCCCCAGCTCTGGAAACACCATATATTTT,CASKPPPSSGNTIYF
NA,TRBV2,TRBD1,TRBJ2-7,TGTGCCAGCAGTGAATCTGTAGGGGGCCCCCTATGGTACTTC,CASSESVGGPLWYF
NA,TRBV5-4,TRBD1,TRBJ2-7,TGTGCCAGCAGCTCTGACAGGGGCCACGAGCAGTACTTC,CASSSDRGHEQYF
NA,TRBV6-4,TRBD1,TRBJ1-2,TGTGCCAGCAGTGGGGGACAGGGGTATGGCTACACCTTC,CASSGGQGYGYTF
few,TRBV6-1,TRBD1,TRBJ1-2,TGTGCCAGCAGTGACTGGACAGGGGACTATGGCTACACCTTC,CASSDWTGDYGYTF
NA,TRBV27,TRBD1,TRBJ1-1,TGTGCCAGCAGTACTGCGGCCGGGACAGCGAACACTGAAGCTTTCTTT,CASSTAAGTANTEAFF
NA,TRBV18,NA,TRBJ1-4,TGTGCCAGCTCACCCCGCGGTCCTCATGCAACTAATGAAAAACTGTTTTTT,CASSPRGPHATNEKLFF
NA,TRBV4-3,NA,TRBJ1-1,TGCGCCAGCAGCCAAGCCGGGGGGCAAGCGAGCACTGAAGCTTTCTTT,CASSQAGGQASTEAFF